Following are 4 T cell receptor beta chains from one sample sequenced in a study of cytomegalovirus exposure and HLA in healthy donors. PCR involved 60 Vbeta and 13 Jbeta primers. Sequencing used immunoSEQ multiplex PCR; TCRdb keeps in-frame clones, though not all of them. Of 95,000 to 100,000 clones listed, roughly a tenth are singletons. The specimen was PBMCs. Receptors originate from a man aged 45-60 years in good health and CMV-seropositive.

This clone was seen ten or more times. CDR3 in amino acids: CASSPGTGGMSNQPQHF. The CDR3 nucleotides read TGTGCCAGTAGTCCTGGGACAGGGGGAATGAGCAATCAGCCCCAGCATTTT. The rearrangement links TRBV19 to TRBJ1-5; 11 bases align to TRBD1. Trimming removed 5 bases from V and 1 base from J; junction bases left unmatched: 7. This CDR3 spans 17 amino acids. The germline gives CDR1 LNHDA, CDR2 SQIVND (reference sequence).

This clone was seen a handful of times. The rearrangement uses TRBV29-1 and TRBJ1-2; D unresolved. The germline gives CDR1 SQVTM, CDR2 ANQGSEA. This CDR3 is built from 13 residues. V was pared by 6 bases and J by 1 base, with 12 bases between. CDR3 sequence (DNA): TGCAGCGTCCGAGGCGCCCTTAACTATGGCTACACCTTC. As protein: CSVRGALNYGYTF.

This clone appeared a few times. The chain joins TRBV7-8 to TRBJ1-3; D might be TRBD1 (5 bases). The CDR3 is 14 amino acids. Per germline, CDR1 SGHVS and CDR2 FQNEAQ. V gave up 5 bases and J gave up 5 bases, with 13 bases separating them. The DNA for the CDR3 is TGTGCCAGCAGCCCAGCGGGGGGAAGAAACACCATATATTTT. It specifies CASSPAGGRNTIYF. The full variable domain, rest sourced from reference TRBV7-8 and TRBJ1-3, is GAGVSQSPRYKVAKRGQDVALRCDPISGHVSLFWYQQALGQGPEFLTYFQNEAQLDKSGLPSDRFFAERPEGSVSTLKIQRTQQEDSAVYLCASSPAGGRNTIYFGEGSWLTVV.

This clone was found many times. The chain joins TRBV11-3 to TRBJ1-4, with TRBD1 identical over 9 bases. The CDR3 consists of 17 residues. Germline V CDR1 and CDR2: SGHNT, YENEEA. V lost 5 bases and J lost 6; bases outside the gene matches: 13. CDR3 amino acids: CASSTRGTGGLYEKLFF. CDR3 coding DNA: TGTGCCAGCAGCACCCGGGGTACAGGGGGCCTCTATGAAAAACTGTTTTTT.